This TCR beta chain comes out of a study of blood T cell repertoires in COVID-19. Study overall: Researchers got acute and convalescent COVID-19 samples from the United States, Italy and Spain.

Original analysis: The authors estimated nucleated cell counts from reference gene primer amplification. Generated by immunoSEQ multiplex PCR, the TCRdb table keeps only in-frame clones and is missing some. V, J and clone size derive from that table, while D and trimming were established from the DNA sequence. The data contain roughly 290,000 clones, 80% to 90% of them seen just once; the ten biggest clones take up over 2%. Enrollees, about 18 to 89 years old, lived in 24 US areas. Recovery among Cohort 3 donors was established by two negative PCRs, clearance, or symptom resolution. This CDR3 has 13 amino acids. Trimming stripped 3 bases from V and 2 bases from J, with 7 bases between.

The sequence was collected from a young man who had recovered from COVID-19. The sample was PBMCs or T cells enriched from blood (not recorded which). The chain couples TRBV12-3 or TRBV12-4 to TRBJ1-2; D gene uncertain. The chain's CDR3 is CASSFRENYGYTF. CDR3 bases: TGTGCCAGCAGTTTTCGGGAAAACTATGGCTACACCTTC.